The 23 T cell receptor beta chains reported below all come from one sample, sequenced in a study of blood T cells in healthy people across ages. A sample-barcoded 5' primer and a J-beta primer mix were used in a second PCR of roughly 7 to 11 cycles. TCRdb called the 5' RACE reads again in MiXCR, with one record for every CDR3 protein. The table lists almost 1 million distinct CDR3 sequences, roughly half of them singletons, with 20% to 25% in the top ten. Sequences were obtained from blood. Every receptor here comes from a woman aged 60-75 years in good health.

This clonotype came up a few times. The V gene is TRBV2, the J gene TRBJ1-2, with 7 bases lining up with TRBD1. In germline, CDR1 is SNHLY, CDR2 FYNNEI. With V trimmed by 6 bases and J by 4 bases, 8 bases remained unmatched. The CDR3 runs 14 residues. Here the CDR3 reads CASRPWTGGYGYTF. DNA of the CDR3: TGTGCCAGCAGACCCTGGACAGGTGGCTATGGCTACACCTTC.

The chain links TRBV10-3 to TRBJ2-7, with 7 positions matching TRBD2. In germline, CDR1 is ENHRY, CDR2 SYGVKD. This CDR3 is built from 13 residues. The junction had 5 bases not matched to a gene; V was cut back by 4 bases and J by 5 bases. The CDR3 bases are TGTGCCATCAGTGCGGGACTAAACAACGAGCAGTACTTC. It codes for CAISAGLNNEQYF.

The table lists this clonotype with a few counts. A much larger clonotype is one base distant, so this may be a read error. The rearrangement links TRBV29-1 to TRBJ2-3; a weak D match, TRBD1 (6 bases). Germline V gene data show CDR1 as SQVTM and CDR2 as ANQGSEA. CDR3 length: 15 residues. The V end lost 6 bases, the J end lost 2 bases, and 18 bases lay between the germline ends. CDR3 sequence reads: CSVRSDRSSTDTQYF. CDR3 nucleotide sequence: TGCAGCGTCCGCTCCGACAGGTCGTCCACAGATACGCAGTATTTT.

This clonotype was seen a few times. The V gene is TRBV4-2, the J gene TRBJ1-4; D unresolved. The germline V and J ends were trimmed by 0 bases and 4 bases, with 12 bases remaining between them. This CDR3 is 16 amino acids long. CDR1 and CDR2 from the germline V gene are LGHNA and YNFKEQ. CDR3 nucleotide sequence: TGTGCCAGCAGCCAAGATCGGGTCAGCCGTAATGAAAAACTGTTTTTT. This sequence encodes CASSQDRVSRNEKLFF.

The rearrangement links TRBV6-6 to TRBJ2-5; 13 bases align to TRBD2. Per germline, CDR1 MNHNY and CDR2 SVGAGI (reference sequence). Trimming removed 8 bases from V and 11 bases from J; junction bases left unmatched: 14. The CDR3 covers 15 residues. CDR3 in DNA: TGTGCCAGCCGCAAACTAGCGGGAGGGCAAAATGAGCAGTACTTC. This translates into CASRKLAGGQNEQYF.

The chain combines TRBV2 with TRBJ2-2, with a possible D match to TRBD2 (6 bases). The CDR3 consists of 15 residues. Germline assignment: CDR1 SNHLY and CDR2 FYNNEI. The V end lost 6 bases, the J end lost 7 bases, and 18 bases lay between the germline ends. The CDR3 loop is CASRPGRGALGELFF. The CDR3 DNA reads as TGTGCCAGCAGGCCCGGGCGCGGGGCTCTCGGGGAGCTGTTTTTT.

The chain links TRBV7-9 to TRBJ2-5; maybe TRBD2 (5 bases). The CDR3 length is 13 residues. The germline V gene has CDR1 SEHNR and CDR2 FQNEAQ (reference sequence). V lost 7 bases and J 11 bases, leaving 20 bases between the germline ends. In nucleotides, the CDR3 is TGTGCCAGCACTTATTCTTCAAGGACGGGGCAGTACTTC. As protein: CASTYSSRTGQYF.

There are a few counts of this clonotype. The chain links TRBV9 to TRBJ2-3, with a weak D call TRBD2 (5 bases). In germline, CDR1 is SGDLS, CDR2 YYNGEE. V shed 4 bases and J shed 0 bases, with 9 bases lying between them. This CDR3 comprises 14 residues. In DNA form, the CDR3 reads TGTGCCAGCAGCCCCTGGACTAGCACAGATACGCAGTATTTT. Encoded protein: CASSPWTSTDTQYF.

The V call is TRBV6-6, the J call TRBJ1-5, with 10 positions matching TRBD1. CDR1 and CDR2 (germline): MNHNY, SVGAGI (reference sequence). J lost 6 bases, V lost 4 bases, and 6 bases had no gene match. The CDR3 is 15 residues long. In DNA, the CDR3 is TGTGCCAGCAGTTTACGGACAGGGGGATTTCAGCCCCAGCATTTT. Residues: CASSLRTGGFQPQHF.

J is TRBJ2-4 and V is TRBV12-3 or TRBV12-4; 11 bases align to TRBD1. This CDR3 has 17 residues. Losses at the gene ends were 4 bases for V and 0 bases for J; bases not matched to a gene: 5. CDR3 in amino acids: CASSWGQGGLAKNIQYF. The CDR3 nucleotides are TGTGCCAGCAGTTGGGGACAGGGGGGTCTAGCCAAAAACATTCAGTACTTC.

In its sample, this clonotype was seen once. The chain recombines TRBV7-2 with TRBJ2-2; 7 bases agree with TRBD2. Trimming cost V 6 bases and J 1 base; bases outside gene matches: 8. The CDR3 extends over 16 amino acids. Germline values: CDR1 SGHTA, CDR2 FQGNSA. The CDR3 nucleotides are TGTGCCAGCAGTCCCCCGGGACTACAGAACACCGGGGAGCTGTTTTTT. Its translation is CASSPPGLQNTGELFF.

This sequence joins TRBV7-3 and TRBJ2-3; D may be TRBD2 (6 bases). This CDR3 spans 16 amino acids. Germline V gives CDR1 SGHTA, CDR2 FQGTGA. The V and J ends lost 5 bases and 0 bases respectively, with 15 bases between them. CDR3 nucleotide sequence: TGTGCCAGCAGCCCTTTAGCGGTCCCTAGCACAGATACGCAGTATTTT. Protein sequence: CASSPLAVPSTDTQYF.

The chain employs TRBV20-1 and TRBJ2-5; no firm D call. The CDR3 is 15 residues long. V was trimmed by 0 bases and J by 1 base, leaving 12 bases between them. Germline V gene sequence: CDR1 DFQATT, CDR2 SNEGSKA (reference sequence). CDR3 in amino acids: CSARDWAAAQETQYF. As DNA, the CDR3 is TGCAGTGCTAGAGATTGGGCGGCAGCCCAAGAGACCCAGTACTTC.

This clonotype was seen only a few times. V and J are TRBV28 and TRBJ2-7; possibly TRBD1 for D (5 bases). With 7 bases removed from V and 5 bases from J, the gap between germline ends came to 12 bases. This CDR3 comprises 12 residues. Germline V gene sequence: CDR1 MDHEN, CDR2 SYDVKM. CDR3 in amino acids: CASKQGSNEQYF. Here the CDR3 DNA reads TGTGCCAGCAAGCAGGGCTCGAACGAGCAGTACTTC.

The chain uses TRBV5-1 and TRBJ2-1, with 11 nucleotides matching TRBD1. The CDR3 totals 15 residues. Trimming cost V 3 bases and J 2 bases; bases outside gene matches: 1. The germline CDR1 and CDR2 sequences are SGHRS and YFSETQ. In DNA form, the CDR3 reads TGCGCCAGCAGCTGGGGACAGGGGGCCTACAATGAGCAGTTCTTC. Residues: CASSWGQGAYNEQFF.

V and J are TRBV12-3 or TRBV12-4 and TRBJ1-2, with D uncertain. V lost 7 bases to trimming and J lost 6 bases, with 15 bases between them. This CDR3 comprises 13 residues. The CDR3 is CASIRGRRNGYTF. CDR3 DNA sequence: TGTGCCAGCATTCGAGGGCGGAGGAATGGCTACACCTTC.

The chain uses TRBV5-4 and TRBJ2-5, with D perhaps TRBD2 (5 bases). Between the trimmed V and J ends, which lost 2 bases and 11 bases, there was a span of 13 bases. Germline CDR1 reads SGHNT; CDR2 reads YYREEE (reference sequence). The CDR3 is 12 residues long. CDR3: CASSFEGREQYF. DNA of the CDR3: TGTGCCAGCAGCTTCGAGGGTCGAGAGCAGTACTTC.

The table lists this clonotype with many counts. CDR3 residues: CASSLSTGKSHEQYF. CDR3 DNA sequence: TGCGCCAGCAGCTTATCAACAGGGAAGTCACACGAGCAGTACTTC. This chain uses TRBV5-1 with TRBJ2-7; TRBD1 is a possible D gene (6 bases). V lost 2 bases to trimming and J lost 5 bases, with 17 bases between them. The CDR3 contains 15 residues. CDR1 and CDR2 (germline): SGHRS, YFSETQ.

In its sample, this clonotype was seen a few times. The chain uses TRBV20-1 and TRBJ1-2, with a tentative D call TRBD1 (6 bases). This CDR3 comprises 11 residues. The germline V gene has CDR1 DFQATT and CDR2 SNEGSKA (reference sequence). Deletions cut 6 bases from V and 5 bases from J, with 10 bases between. DNA of the CDR3: TGCAGTGCCCTACAGGGTTATGGCTACACCTTC. Encoded protein: CSALQGYGYTF.

This rearrangement joins TRBV19 to TRBJ2-7, with a tentative D call TRBD2 (5 bases). V lost 8 bases to trimming and J lost 7 bases, with 15 bases between them. CDR3 length: 12 residues. CDR1 is LNHDA, CDR2 SQIVND, per germline (reference sequence). CDR3 coding DNA: TGTGCCAGTGGTCCTTACCCGGGAGAGCAGTACTTC. It is translated as CASGPYPGEQYF.

This rearrangement joins TRBV9 to TRBJ2-7, with D maybe TRBD1 (5 bases). The CDR3 loop spans 15 amino acids. V lost 0 bases, J lost 2 bases, and 12 bases lay in between. The germline CDR1 and CDR2 sequences are SGDLS and YYNGEE. CDR3 coding DNA: TGTGCCAGCAGCGTAGGGTCAGGGCTCACCTACGAGCAGTACTTC. Its translation is CASSVGSGLTYEQYF.

The table lists this clonotype with many counts. This sequence joins TRBV3-1 and TRBJ2-7, with D unresolved. The CDR3 is 13 amino acids. Per the germline V gene, CDR1 is LGHDT and CDR2 is YNNKEL (reference sequence). Trimming stripped 2 bases from V and 0 bases from J, with 5 bases between. The DNA for the CDR3 is TGTGCCAGCAGCCAAAGGGTCTCCTACGAGCAGTACTTC. This codes for CASSQRVSYEQYF.

The V call is TRBV20-1, the J call TRBJ2-7; TRBD1 might be the D (6 bases). The CDR3 extends over 13 amino acids. Germline-derived CDR1 and CDR2 are DFQATT and SNEGSKA (reference sequence). V gave up 0 bases and J gave up 12 bases, with 18 bases separating them. CDR3 residues: CSARDFGGGLAYF. Here the CDR3 DNA reads TGCAGTGCTAGAGATTTTGGTGGGGGCTTGGCGTACTTC.